This record covers a single T cell receptor beta chain. This sample is drawn from a study of radiation and T cells in renal cell carcinoma. Repertoires were generated with immunoSEQ multiplex PCR, while TCRdb's copy carries only in-frame clones and drops some. Here the sample spans approximately 18,000 clones, 60% to 75% being singletons. Trimming took 0 bases from V and 4 from J, leaving 14 bases between them. This CDR3 has 16 residues. CDR1 and CDR2 from the germline V gene are SGDLS and YYNGEE. Treatment in this sample: 15 Gy SBRT to primary tumor, nephrectomy 4 weeks later. The receptor was derived from a woman aged 70 to 79 with renal cell carcinoma. The starting material was tumor tissue, obtained from a patient whose treatment included radiotherapy and nephrectomy. The chain recombines TRBV9 with TRBJ2-1, with D tentatively TRBD2 (7 bases). Here the CDR3 reads CASSVDRGGLYNEQFF. CDR3 coding DNA: TGTGCCAGCAGCGTAGATCGCGGGGGCCTTTACAATGAGCAGTTCTTC.